The sequence of this T cell receptor (beta chain) was determined in a study of blood T cell repertoires in COVID-19. The CDR3 runs 16 residues. CDR1 is SGHDT and CDR2 is YYEEEE in the germline V gene. The V segment lost 1 base and the J segment 4 bases; nucleotides outside the gene matches: 8. TCRdb's copy holds only in-frame clones and misses some; the assay was immunoSEQ multiplex PCR. In the table there are 250,000 to 300,000 clones, around 87% of which are singletons. V is TRBV5-6 and J is TRBJ1-3; 7 bases fit TRBD1. This clonotype was obtained from a man between 18 and 35 years old with active or convalescent COVID-19. Sequenced: peripheral blood. The CDR3 sequence is CASSLSGTDYGNTIYF. The CDR3 DNA follows: TGTGCCAGCAGCTTGAGTGGGACAGATTACGGAAACACCATATATTTT.